What follows are 16 T cell receptor beta chains derived from one specimen sequenced in a study of Graves' ophthalmopathy and Graves' hyperthyroidism. Amplification targeted the TCR beta CDR3 regions, with RNA transcripts as the source material. After a first-round RT-PCR with HTBI primers, a second-round multiplex PCR was run. TCRdb re-analysed the multiplex PCR reads in MiXCR, keeping a single row per CDR3 protein. The sample has 200,000 to 250,000 distinct CDR3 sequences, under 25% seen once. The sequenced sample consisted of peripheral blood. The receptors stem from a woman aged 50 to 60 with Graves' ophthalmopathy.

V gene TRBV6-2 or TRBV6-3 combines with J gene TRBJ2-7, with D maybe TRBD1 (6 bases). The germline V gene has CDR1 MNHEY and CDR2 SVGEGT. With 5 bases removed from V and 5 bases from J, the gap between germline ends came to 19 bases. CDR3 length equals 15 residues. The CDR3 loop reads CASSRHREQGNEQYF. The CDR3 DNA sequence: TGTGCCAGCAGTCGACACAGGGAACAGGGAAACGAGCAGTACTTC.

This clonotype was picked up many times. The chain is built from TRBV24-1 and TRBJ1-1; 7 positions match TRBD1. This CDR3 has 14 residues. From germline, CDR1 is KGHDR and CDR2 SFDVKD. V was pared by 0 bases and J by 6 bases, with 3 bases of the junction left unmatched. The CDR3 loop reads CATSDLGRGSEAFF. For the CDR3, the DNA is TGTGCCACCAGTGATTTGGGCAGGGGGTCTGAAGCTTTCTTT.

This clonotype was counted many times. The J gene is TRBJ1-6, the V gene TRBV3-1; D is unclear. Between the trimmed V and J ends, which lost 1 base and 7 bases, there was a span of 11 bases. Germline V gene data show CDR1 as LGHDT and CDR2 as YNNKEL (reference sequence). CDR3 length equals 15 residues. This CDR3 reads CASSQGRNGNSPLHF. CDR3 in DNA: TGTGCCAGCAGCCAAGGAAGGAATGGAAATTCACCCCTCCACTTT. Filled out from reference TRBV3-1 and TRBJ1-6, the complete variable domain reads DTAVSQTPKYLVTQMGNDKSIKCEQNLGHDTMYWYKQDSKKFLKIMFSYNNKELIINETVPNRFSPKSPDKAHLNLHINSLELGDSAVYFCASSQGRNGNSPLHFGNGTRLTVT.

At least ten counts were recorded for this clonotype. The V and J genes are TRBV2 and TRBJ2-7; D call uncertain. The CDR3 is 13 amino acids. Looked up from germline, CDR1 is SNHLY and CDR2 is FYNNEI. Trimming stripped 1 base from V and 7 bases from J, with 11 bases between. The CDR3 sequence is CASSEGLTREQYF. CDR3 in DNA: TGTGCCAGCAGTGAAGGCCTGACTCGGGAGCAGTACTTC.

Ten or more counts support this clonotype. The chain couples TRBV20-1 to TRBJ1-2; maybe TRBD1 (5 bases). Trimming cost V 5 bases and J 4 bases, with 14 bases left between them. Germline V gene lookup returns CDR1 DFQATT and CDR2 SNEGSKA (reference sequence). CDR3 length: 13 amino acids. DNA for the CDR3: TGCAGTGCTCCACTCCAGGGACCCTATGGCTACACCTTC. Protein sequence: CSAPLQGPYGYTF.

Many counts were recorded for this clonotype. The chain is built from TRBV29-1 and TRBJ1-1, with a possible D match to TRBD1 (5 bases). V was clipped by 5 bases and J by 3 bases, with 13 bases between them. CDR1 and CDR2 (germline): SQVTM, ANQGSEA. This CDR3 is 13 amino acids long. CDR3 protein: CSVSRDFYTEAFF. The CDR3 DNA follows: TGCAGCGTTTCCAGGGATTTTTACACTGAAGCTTTCTTT.

This clonotype was counted ten times or more. V usage is TRBV29-1 and J usage is TRBJ2-7, with 9 bases fitting TRBD2. CDR1 SQVTM and CDR2 ANQGSEA come from the germline V gene. The J segment lost 5 bases and the V segment lost 4 bases, leaving 6 bases of the junction unmatched. The length of the CDR3 is 13 residues. As DNA, the CDR3 is TGCAGCGTTGGGGCTAGCGGGATTGACGAGCAGTACTTC. Its protein product is CSVGASGIDEQYF.

The sample holds many counts of this clonotype. This chain connects TRBV7-2 to TRBJ2-7, with TRBD1 matching over 7 bases. J lost 1 base, V lost 5 bases, and 11 bases had no gene match. Germline V gene sequence: CDR1 SGHTA, CDR2 FQGNSA. This CDR3 has 16 residues. The CDR3 nucleotides read TGTGCCAGCAGCCCCCGGGGACAGTCCTTTTCCTACGAGCAGTACTTC. It is translated as CASSPRGQSFSYEQYF.

The chain carries TRBV24-1 and TRBJ2-2; the match to TRBD1 covers 10 bases. CDR1 is KGHDR and CDR2 is SFDVKD in the germline V gene. With V trimmed by 3 bases and J by 4 bases, 7 bases remained unmatched. The CDR3 contains 17 residues. The CDR3 region has the DNA TGTGCCACCAGTGATCCGGGACAGGGGAATCGCACCGGGGAGCTGTTTTTT. Amino acids: CATSDPGQGNRTGELFF.

The chain employs TRBV3-1 and TRBJ1-1, with a weak D call TRBD1 (5 bases). The germline CDR1 and CDR2 sequences are LGHDT and YNNKEL (reference sequence). The CDR3 is 15 residues long. V lost 4 bases and J 6 bases, leaving 18 bases between the germline ends. Here the CDR3 reads CASSRRAGRDAEAFF. In DNA, the CDR3 is TGTGCCAGCAGCCGACGAGCAGGGAGGGACGCTGAAGCTTTCTTT.

This chain joins TRBV11-2 and TRBJ1-1; D unclear. The germline V gene encodes CDR1 SGHAT and CDR2 FQNNGV. The CDR3 runs 15 residues. Trimming took off 4 bases at V and 0 bases at J, with 12 bases between the two ends. The CDR3 region is CASSSTWPMNTEAFF. CDR3 DNA sequence: TGTGCCAGCAGCTCCACCTGGCCTATGAACACTGAAGCTTTCTTT.

The chain is built from TRBV7-2 and TRBJ2-7; no clear D gene. The CDR3 consists of 15 residues. Per the germline V gene, CDR1 is SGHTA and CDR2 is FQGNSA. Between the trimmed V and J ends, which lost 1 base and 3 bases, there was a span of 13 bases. The CDR3 DNA follows: TGTGCCAGCAGCTTAGGGCGGACCCAAATCTACGAGCAGTACTTC. Protein sequence: CASSLGRTQIYEQYF.

The sample holds many counts of this clonotype. V usage is TRBV12-3 or TRBV12-4 and J usage is TRBJ1-5, with D possibly being TRBD1 (6 bases). V was pared by 2 bases and J by 9 bases, with 11 bases between. The CDR3 runs to 13 residues. The CDR3 sequence: CASSLKGGGPQHF. The DNA for the CDR3 is TGTGCCAGCAGTTTAAAGGGAGGGGGGCCCCAGCATTTT.

For this clonotype: This may be a read error: a much more frequent sequence differs by one nucleotide. The V and J genes are TRBV25-1 and TRBJ2-5, with 9 bases aligning to TRBD1. The CDR3 spans 16 residues. V was pared by 3 bases and J by 7 bases, with 12 bases of the junction left unmatched. The germline CDR1 and CDR2 sequences are MGHDK and SYGVNS. In DNA, the CDR3 is TGTGCCAGCAGTGACCCCGACAGGGGGGGTGGGGTGACCCAGTACTTC. This translates into CASSDPDRGGGVTQYF.

This clonotype was seen ten or more times. The chain joins TRBV11-2 to TRBJ2-5; 7 bases are shared with TRBD1. Losses at the gene ends were 5 bases for V and 5 bases for J; bases not matched to a gene: 8. The CDR3 consists of 14 residues. The germline V gene has CDR1 SGHAT and CDR2 FQNNGV. Written as DNA, the CDR3 is TGTGCCAGCAGCGACCGATGGGACAGTGAGACCCAGTACTTC. Its translation: CASSDRWDSETQYF. Supplemented by reference TRBV11-2 and TRBJ2-5, the full variable domain reads EAGVAQSPRYKIIEKRQSVAFWCNPISGHATLYWYQQILGQGPKLLIQFQNNGVVDDSQLPKDRFSAERLKGVDSTLKIQPAKLEDSAVYLCASSDRWDSETQYFGPGTRLLVL.

The rearrangement joins TRBV2 to TRBJ1-1; 7 positions match TRBD1. This CDR3 has 13 residues. V gave up 6 bases and J gave up 4 bases; unmatched junction bases: 5. The germline gives CDR1 SNHLY, CDR2 FYNNEI. The DNA for the CDR3 is TGTGCCAGCAGATCAGGGGGAAGCACTGAAGCTTTCTTT. As protein: CASRSGGSTEAFF. Full variable domain (outside the CDR3, taken from reference TRBV2 and TRBJ1-1): EPEVTQTPSHQVTQMGQEVILRCVPISNHLYFYWYRQILGQKVEFLVSFYNNEISEKSEIFDDQFSVERPDGSNFTLKIRSTKLEDSAMYFCASRSGGSTEAFFGQGTRLTVV.